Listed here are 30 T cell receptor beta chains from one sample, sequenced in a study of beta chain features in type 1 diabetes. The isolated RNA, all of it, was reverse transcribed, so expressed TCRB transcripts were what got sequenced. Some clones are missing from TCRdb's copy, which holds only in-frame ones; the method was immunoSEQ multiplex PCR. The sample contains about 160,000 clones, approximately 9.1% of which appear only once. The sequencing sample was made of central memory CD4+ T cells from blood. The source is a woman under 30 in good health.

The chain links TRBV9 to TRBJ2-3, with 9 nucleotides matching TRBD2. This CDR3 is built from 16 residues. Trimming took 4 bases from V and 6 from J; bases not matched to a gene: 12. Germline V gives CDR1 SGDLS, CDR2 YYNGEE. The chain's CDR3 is CASSPRTSAWTDTQYF. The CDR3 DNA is TGTGCCAGCAGCCCCAGGACTAGCGCCTGGACTGATACGCAGTATTTT.

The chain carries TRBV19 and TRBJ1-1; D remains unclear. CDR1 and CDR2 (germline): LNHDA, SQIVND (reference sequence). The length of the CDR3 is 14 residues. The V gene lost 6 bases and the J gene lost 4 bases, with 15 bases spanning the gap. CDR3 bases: TGTGCCAGTAGCGGAGGGTGGGAGGGCACTGAAGCTTTCTTT. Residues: CASSGGWEGTEAFF.

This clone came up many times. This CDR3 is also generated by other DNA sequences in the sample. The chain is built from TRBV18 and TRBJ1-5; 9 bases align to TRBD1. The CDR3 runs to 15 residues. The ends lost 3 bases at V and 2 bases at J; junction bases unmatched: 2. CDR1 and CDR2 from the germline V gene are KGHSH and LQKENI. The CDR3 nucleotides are TGTGCCAGCTCACCGGGACAGGGAGGCAATCAGCCCCAGCATTTT. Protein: CASSPGQGGNQPQHF.

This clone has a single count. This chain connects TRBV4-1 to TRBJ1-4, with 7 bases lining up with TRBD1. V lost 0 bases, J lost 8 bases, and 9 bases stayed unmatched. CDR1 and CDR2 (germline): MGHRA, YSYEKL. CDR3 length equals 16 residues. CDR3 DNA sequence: TGCGCCAGCAGCCAAGAAGGGAACAGGGGAAGGGAAAAACTGTTTTTT. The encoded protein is CASSQEGNRGREKLFF.

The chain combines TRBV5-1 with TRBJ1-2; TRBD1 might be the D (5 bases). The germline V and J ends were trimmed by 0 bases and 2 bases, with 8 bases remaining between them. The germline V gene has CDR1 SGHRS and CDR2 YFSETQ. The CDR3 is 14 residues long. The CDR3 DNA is TGCGCCAGCAGCTTGGGAACAGGCAACTATGGCTACACCTTC. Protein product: CASSLGTGNYGYTF.

CDR3 in DNA: TGTGCCAGCAGCTTAAGGACAGGGCACAATGAGCAGTTCTTC. Protein sequence: CASSLRTGHNEQFF. The chain is built from TRBV7-6 and TRBJ2-1; 8 nucleotides match TRBD1. V was clipped by 2 bases and J by 5 bases; unmatched bases: 2. Germline V gene lookup returns CDR1 SGHVS and CDR2 FNYEAQ. The CDR3 covers 14 residues.

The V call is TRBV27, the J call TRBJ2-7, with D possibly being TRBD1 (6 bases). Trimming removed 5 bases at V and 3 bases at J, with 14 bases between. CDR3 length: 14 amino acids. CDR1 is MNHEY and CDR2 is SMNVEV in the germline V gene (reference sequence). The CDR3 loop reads CASSPRKDSYEQYF. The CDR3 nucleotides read TGTGCCAGCAGTCCCAGAAAGGACAGCTACGAGCAGTACTTC.

In nucleotides, the CDR3 is TGTGCCTGGAGTGGGAGAGTTTACACCGGGGAGCTGTTTTTT. Its translation is CAWSGRVYTGELFF. The rearrangement links TRBV30 to TRBJ2-2; D gene ambiguous. The V end lost 1 base, the J end lost 3 bases, and 9 bases lay between the germline ends. From germline, CDR1 is GTSNPN and CDR2 SVGIG (reference sequence). The CDR3 contains 14 residues.

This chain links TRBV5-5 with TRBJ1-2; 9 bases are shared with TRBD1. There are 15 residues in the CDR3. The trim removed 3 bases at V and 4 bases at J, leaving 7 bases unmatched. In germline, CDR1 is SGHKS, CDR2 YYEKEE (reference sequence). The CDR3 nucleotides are TGTGCCAGCAGCTGGGGGACAGGGAGGGCCTATGGCTACACCTTC. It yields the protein CASSWGTGRAYGYTF. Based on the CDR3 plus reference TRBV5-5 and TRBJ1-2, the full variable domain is DAGVTQSPTHLIKTRGQQVTLRCSPISGHKSVSWYQQVLGQGPQFIFQYYEKEERGRGNFPDRFSARQFPNYSSELNVNALLLGDSALYLCASSWGTGRAYGYTFGSGTRLTVV.

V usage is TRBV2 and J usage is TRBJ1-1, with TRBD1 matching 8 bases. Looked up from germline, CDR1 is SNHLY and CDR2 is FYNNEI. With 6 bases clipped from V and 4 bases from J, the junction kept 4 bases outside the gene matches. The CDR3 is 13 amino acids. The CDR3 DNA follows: TGTGCCAGCAGGCTCACAGGGGGCACTGAAGCTTTCTTT. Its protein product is CASRLTGGTEAFF.

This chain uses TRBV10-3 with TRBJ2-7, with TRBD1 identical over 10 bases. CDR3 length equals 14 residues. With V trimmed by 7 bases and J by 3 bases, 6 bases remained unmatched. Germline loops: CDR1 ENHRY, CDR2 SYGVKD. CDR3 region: CAITRDRGFYEQYF. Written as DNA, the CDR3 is TGTGCCATCACCCGGGACAGGGGTTTCTACGAGCAGTACTTC.

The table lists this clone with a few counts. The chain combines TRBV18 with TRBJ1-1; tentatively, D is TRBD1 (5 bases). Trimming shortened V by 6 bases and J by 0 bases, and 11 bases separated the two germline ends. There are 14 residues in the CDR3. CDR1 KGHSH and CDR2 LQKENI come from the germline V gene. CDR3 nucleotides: TGTGCCAGCTCCCTCGACAGCTTGAACACTGAAGCTTTCTTT. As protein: CASSLDSLNTEAFF.

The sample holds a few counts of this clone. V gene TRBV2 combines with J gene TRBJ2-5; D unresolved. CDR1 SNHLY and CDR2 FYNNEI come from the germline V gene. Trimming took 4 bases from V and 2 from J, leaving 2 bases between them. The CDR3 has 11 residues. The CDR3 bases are TGTGCCAGCAGTGTACAAGAGACCCAGTACTTC. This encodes CASSVQETQYF.

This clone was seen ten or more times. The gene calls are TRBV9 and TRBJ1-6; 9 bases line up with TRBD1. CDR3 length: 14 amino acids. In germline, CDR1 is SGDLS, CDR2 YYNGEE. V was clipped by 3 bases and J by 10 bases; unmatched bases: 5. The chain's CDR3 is CASSGSTGGSPLHF. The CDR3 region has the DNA TGTGCCAGCAGCGGATCTACAGGGGGCTCACCCCTCCACTTT.

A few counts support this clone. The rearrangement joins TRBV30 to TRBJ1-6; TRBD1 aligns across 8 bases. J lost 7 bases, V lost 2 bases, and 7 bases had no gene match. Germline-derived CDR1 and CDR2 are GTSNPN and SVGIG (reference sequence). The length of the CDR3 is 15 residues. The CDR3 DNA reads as TGTGCCTGGAGTCCCTGGACAGGGAGAAATTCACCCCTCCACTTT. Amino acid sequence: CAWSPWTGRNSPLHF.

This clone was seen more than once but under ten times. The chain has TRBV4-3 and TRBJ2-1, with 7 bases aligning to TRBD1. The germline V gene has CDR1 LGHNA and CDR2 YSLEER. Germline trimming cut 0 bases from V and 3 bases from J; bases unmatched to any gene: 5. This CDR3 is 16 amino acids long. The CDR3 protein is CASSQDRGPNYNEQFF. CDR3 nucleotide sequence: TGCGCCAGCAGCCAAGATAGGGGGCCCAACTACAATGAGCAGTTCTTC.

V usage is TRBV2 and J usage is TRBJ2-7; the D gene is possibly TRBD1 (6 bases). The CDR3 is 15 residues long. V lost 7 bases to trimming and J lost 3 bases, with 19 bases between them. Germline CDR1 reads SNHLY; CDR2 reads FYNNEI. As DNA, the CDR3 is TGTGCCAGCACCGACCCCCCGACAGGCAACTACGAGCAGTACTTC. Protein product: CASTDPPTGNYEQYF.

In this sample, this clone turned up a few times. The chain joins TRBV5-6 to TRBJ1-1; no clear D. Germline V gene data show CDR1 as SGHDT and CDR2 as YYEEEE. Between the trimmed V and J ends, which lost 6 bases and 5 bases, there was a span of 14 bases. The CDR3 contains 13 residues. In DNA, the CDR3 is TGTGCCAGCACCCGAGCGAGAGGGACTGAAGCTTTCTTT. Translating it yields CASTRARGTEAFF.

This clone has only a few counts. CDR3 sequence: CASSQDSRSRAYNEQFF. The CDR3 bases are TGCGCCAGCAGCCAAGATTCGAGGAGCAGGGCCTACAATGAGCAGTTCTTC. The genes are TRBV4-1 and TRBJ2-1; tentatively, D is TRBD1 (5 bases). Germline V gives CDR1 MGHRA, CDR2 YSYEKL. V gave up 0 bases and J gave up 2 bases, with 14 bases separating them. This CDR3 has 17 residues.

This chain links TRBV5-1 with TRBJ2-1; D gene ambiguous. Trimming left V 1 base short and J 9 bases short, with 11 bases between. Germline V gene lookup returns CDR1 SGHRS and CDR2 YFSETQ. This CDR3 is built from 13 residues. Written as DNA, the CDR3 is TGCGCCAGCAGCTTGAACGAGTGGAGTGAGCAGTTCTTC. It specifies CASSLNEWSEQFF.

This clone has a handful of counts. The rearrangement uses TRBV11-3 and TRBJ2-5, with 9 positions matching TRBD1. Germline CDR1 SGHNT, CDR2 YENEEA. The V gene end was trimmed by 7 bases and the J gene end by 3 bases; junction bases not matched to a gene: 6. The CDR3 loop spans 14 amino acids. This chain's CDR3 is CASTRTGAKETQYF. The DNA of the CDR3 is TGTGCCAGCACCAGGACAGGGGCAAAAGAGACCCAGTACTTC.

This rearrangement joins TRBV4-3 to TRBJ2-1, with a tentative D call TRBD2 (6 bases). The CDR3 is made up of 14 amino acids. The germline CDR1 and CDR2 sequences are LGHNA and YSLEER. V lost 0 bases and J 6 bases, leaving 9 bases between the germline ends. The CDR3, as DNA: TGCGCCAGCAGCCAAGATCTGACTAGCAATGAGCAGTTCTTC. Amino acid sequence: CASSQDLTSNEQFF.

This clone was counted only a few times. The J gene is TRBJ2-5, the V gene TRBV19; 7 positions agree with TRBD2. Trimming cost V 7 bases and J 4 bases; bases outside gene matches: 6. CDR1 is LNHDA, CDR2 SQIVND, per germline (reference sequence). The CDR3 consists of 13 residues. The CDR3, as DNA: TGTGCCAGTACCCGAGGGAGGGGAGAGACCCAGTACTTC. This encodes CASTRGRGETQYF.

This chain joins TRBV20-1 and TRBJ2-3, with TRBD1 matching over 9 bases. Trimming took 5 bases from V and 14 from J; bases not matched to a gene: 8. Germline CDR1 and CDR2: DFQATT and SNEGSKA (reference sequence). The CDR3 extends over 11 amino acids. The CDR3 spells CSAPTGTGRYF. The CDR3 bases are TGCAGTGCTCCTACCGGGACAGGGCGGTATTTT.

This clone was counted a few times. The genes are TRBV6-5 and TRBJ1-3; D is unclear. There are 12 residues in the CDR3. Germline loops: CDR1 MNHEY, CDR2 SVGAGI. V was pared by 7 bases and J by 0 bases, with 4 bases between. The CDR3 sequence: CASKSSGNTIYF. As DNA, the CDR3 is TGTGCCAGCAAGAGCTCTGGAAACACCATATATTTT.

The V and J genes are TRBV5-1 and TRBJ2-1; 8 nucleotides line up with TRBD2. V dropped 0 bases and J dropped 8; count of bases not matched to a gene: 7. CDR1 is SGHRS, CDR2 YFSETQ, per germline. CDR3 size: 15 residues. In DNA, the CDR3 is TGCGCCAGCAGCTTGGTCAGCGGGAGCTTGGATGAGCAGTTCTTC. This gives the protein CASSLVSGSLDEQFF.

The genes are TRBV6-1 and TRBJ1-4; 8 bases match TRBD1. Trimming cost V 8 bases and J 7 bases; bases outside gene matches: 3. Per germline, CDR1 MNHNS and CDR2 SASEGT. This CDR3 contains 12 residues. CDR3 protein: CASQGAGEKLFF. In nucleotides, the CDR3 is TGTGCCAGCCAGGGGGCGGGTGAAAAACTGTTTTTT.

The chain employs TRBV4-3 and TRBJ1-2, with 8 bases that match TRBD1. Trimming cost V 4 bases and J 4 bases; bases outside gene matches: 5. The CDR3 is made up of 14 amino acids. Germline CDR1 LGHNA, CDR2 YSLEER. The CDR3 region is CASSPGQAGYGYTF. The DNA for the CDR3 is TGCGCCAGCAGCCCGGGACAGGCGGGCTATGGCTACACCTTC.

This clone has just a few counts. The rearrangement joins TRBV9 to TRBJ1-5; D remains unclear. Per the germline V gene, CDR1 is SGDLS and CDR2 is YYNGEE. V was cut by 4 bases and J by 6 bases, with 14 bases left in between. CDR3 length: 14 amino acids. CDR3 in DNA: TGTGCCAGCAGCCCTGACCGGGAAGGTCAGCCCCAGCATTTT. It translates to CASSPDREGQPQHF.

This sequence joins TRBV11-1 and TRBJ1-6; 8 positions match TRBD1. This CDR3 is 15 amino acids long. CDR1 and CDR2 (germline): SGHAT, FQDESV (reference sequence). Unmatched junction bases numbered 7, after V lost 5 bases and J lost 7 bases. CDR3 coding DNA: TGTGCCAGCAGCCCCCAAGGACAGGGAAATTCACCCCTCCACTTT. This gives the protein CASSPQGQGNSPLHF.